Listed below are T cell receptor beta chains from one sample, sequenced in a study of shared clonotypes between healthy human individuals. The repertoire was sequenced with immunoSEQ multiplex PCR; TCRdb's copy has only in-frame clones and lacks some. The sample holds about 2,200,000 clones; roughly 91% are singletons and the top ten take 1.5% to 2%. Sequences were obtained from naive CD8+ T cells from PBMCs. These receptors all stem from a man between 18 and 35 years old in good health. Some clones in this sample may be carry-over from other donors' samples. CDR3s include the opening cysteine and the closing phenylalanine or tryptophan. D genes are given only for firm matches. Size tells how often a clone was seen (once, few, many) or the class of an expanded clone, and some rows leave it out.

v_call: TRBV11-2; d_call: -; j_call: TRBJ2-1; clone_size: -; cdr3_nt: TGTGCCAGCAGCCCCGGCAGGGACAATGAGCAGTTCTTC; cdr3_aa: CASSPGRDNEQFF
v_call: TRBV4-2; d_call: -; j_call: TRBJ1-1; clone_size: few; cdr3_nt: TGTGCCAGCAGCCAAGCGGGGGAGCACACTGAAGCTTTCTTT; cdr3_aa: CASSQAGEHTEAFF
v_call: TRBV27; d_call: -; j_call: TRBJ2-7; clone_size: -; cdr3_nt: TGTGCCAGCAGTTTATCGCCAGGGTTTTCTGACGAGCAGTACTTC; cdr3_aa: CASSLSPGFSDEQYF
v_call: TRBV28; d_call: -; j_call: TRBJ2-5; clone_size: -; cdr3_nt: TGTGCCAGTAGGGGGGCCTCCCCGACCCAGTACTTC; cdr3_aa: CASRGASPTQYF
v_call: TRBV19; d_call: -; j_call: TRBJ2-6; clone_size: -; cdr3_nt: TGTGCCAGTAGTATAGGGGGTATTGGGGCCAACGTCCTGACTTTC; cdr3_aa: CASSIGGIGANVLTF
v_call: TRBV5-6; d_call: -; j_call: TRBJ2-6; clone_size: -; cdr3_nt: TGTGCCAGCAGCTCCTCGGGCGGCCTCAGTTCTGGGGCCAACGTCCTGACTTTC; cdr3_aa: CASSSSGGLSSGANVLTF
v_call: TRBV27; d_call: -; j_call: TRBJ2-5; clone_size: once; cdr3_nt: TGTGCCAGCAGTTTGGCAGGGGCGAGAGAGACCCAGTACTTC; cdr3_aa: CASSLAGARETQYF
v_call: TRBV7-8; d_call: -; j_call: TRBJ2-7; clone_size: -; cdr3_nt: TGTGCCAGCAGCCAGGGACTCCAGCTCTACGAGCAGTACTTC; cdr3_aa: CASSQGLQLYEQYF
v_call: TRBV27; d_call: TRBD1; j_call: TRBJ1-3; clone_size: -; cdr3_nt: TGTGCCAGCAGTTCCTCCGCCGGGACAGTTATTGGAAACACCATATATTTT; cdr3_aa: CASSSSAGTVIGNTIYF
v_call: TRBV7-8; d_call: -; j_call: TRBJ2-2; clone_size: -; cdr3_nt: TGTGCCAGCAGGCCCCGGGCGTCGAACACCGGGGAGCTGTTTTTT; cdr3_aa: CASRPRASNTGELFF
v_call: TRBV7-8; d_call: -; j_call: TRBJ2-1; clone_size: once; cdr3_nt: TGTGCCAGCAGTTTACACGGCGAATACAATGAGCAGTTCTTC; cdr3_aa: CASSLHGEYNEQFF
v_call: TRBV12-5; d_call: TRBD2; j_call: TRBJ2-7; clone_size: once; cdr3_nt: TGTGCTAGTGCCTCCGGGGGGGGCGAGCAGTACTTC; cdr3_aa: CASASGGGEQYF
v_call: TRBV9; d_call: -; j_call: TRBJ2-7; clone_size: -; cdr3_nt: TGTGCCAGCAGCGTAGGGGACACACGCTACGAGCAGTACTTC; cdr3_aa: CASSVGDTRYEQYF
v_call: TRBV11-2; d_call: -; j_call: TRBJ2-3; clone_size: -; cdr3_nt: TGTGCCAGCAGCACCCGGGAAGGCACAGATACGCAGTATTTT; cdr3_aa: CASSTREGTDTQYF
v_call: TRBV13; d_call: -; j_call: TRBJ2-5; clone_size: -; cdr3_nt: TGTGCCAGCAGCTTAACGGCAGAGGAGACCCAGTACTTC; cdr3_aa: CASSLTAEETQYF
v_call: TRBV4-3; d_call: TRBD2; j_call: TRBJ2-3; clone_size: -; cdr3_nt: TGCGCCAGCAGCCAAGGGCTAGCGGGGTCCACAGATACGCAGTATTTT; cdr3_aa: CASSQGLAGSTDTQYF
v_call: TRBV7-6; d_call: -; j_call: TRBJ2-7; clone_size: -; cdr3_nt: TGTGCCAGCAGCTTAAATACGGGGCAAACTTCCTACGAGCAGTACTTC; cdr3_aa: CASSLNTGQTSYEQYF
v_call: TRBV5-6; d_call: TRBD2; j_call: TRBJ2-3; clone_size: -; cdr3_nt: TGTGCCAGCAGCTTGACTAGCGGGGGCGCAGATACGCAGTATTTT; cdr3_aa: CASSLTSGGADTQYF
v_call: TRBV19; d_call: TRBD1; j_call: TRBJ2-7; clone_size: -; cdr3_nt: TGTGCCAGTAGTATTTGGGGACAGGGGGCCTACGAGCAGTACTTC; cdr3_aa: CASSIWGQGAYEQYF
v_call: TRBV6-5; d_call: -; j_call: TRBJ2-1; clone_size: -; cdr3_nt: TGTGCCAGCAGTTACTCCCGACGGTTCTACAATGAGCAGTTCTTC; cdr3_aa: CASSYSRRFYNEQFF
v_call: TRBV25-1; d_call: -; j_call: TRBJ1-3; clone_size: -; cdr3_nt: TGTGCCACAGGGTCTGGAAACACCATATATTTT; cdr3_aa: CATGSGNTIYF
v_call: TRBV11-2; d_call: -; j_call: TRBJ1-1; clone_size: -; cdr3_nt: TGTGCCAGCAGGCAGGGCTACACTGAAGCTTTCTTT; cdr3_aa: CASRQGYTEAFF
v_call: TRBV25-1; d_call: TRBD2; j_call: TRBJ2-3; clone_size: -; cdr3_nt: TGTGCCAGCAGGAGCGGCGGGAGGACGCTCACAGATACGCAGTATTTT; cdr3_aa: CASRSGGRTLTDTQYF
v_call: TRBV7-9; d_call: -; j_call: TRBJ2-7; clone_size: -; cdr3_nt: TGTGCCAGCAGCGTGGGGCCTGGACTCTACGAGCAGTACTTC; cdr3_aa: CASSVGPGLYEQYF
v_call: TRBV5-5; d_call: -; j_call: TRBJ2-3; clone_size: -; cdr3_nt: TGTGCCAGCAGCCCCTGGCTACTCCAGAGCACAGATACGCAGTATTTT; cdr3_aa: CASSPWLLQSTDTQYF
v_call: TRBV7-3; d_call: -; j_call: TRBJ2-2; clone_size: -; cdr3_nt: TGTGCCAGCAGCTTTACGACCCCGTTGGGAGAAGGGACCGGGGAGCTGTTTTTT; cdr3_aa: CASSFTTPLGEGTGELFF
v_call: TRBV7-9; d_call: -; j_call: TRBJ1-2; clone_size: -; cdr3_nt: TGTGCCAGCAGCCACCTCGGGGTTATTTATGGCTACACCTTC; cdr3_aa: CASSHLGVIYGYTF
v_call: TRBV9; d_call: -; j_call: TRBJ2-7; clone_size: -; cdr3_nt: TGTGCCAGCAGCGTAGACGGTTCGTGGGCCTACGAGCAGTACTTC; cdr3_aa: CASSVDGSWAYEQYF
v_call: TRBV10-3; d_call: TRBD2; j_call: TRBJ2-7; clone_size: -; cdr3_nt: TGTGCCACTCACCACGGCTTACTAGCGGGATCCTACGAGCAGTACTTC; cdr3_aa: CATHHGLLAGSYEQYF
v_call: TRBV4-1; d_call: -; j_call: TRBJ2-1; clone_size: -; cdr3_nt: TGCGCCAGCAGCCAATGGGTCGGCCGAGGGTATCTCAATGAGCAGTTCTTC; cdr3_aa: CASSQWVGRGYLNEQFF
v_call: TRBV5-1; d_call: -; j_call: TRBJ2-2; clone_size: -; cdr3_nt: TGCGCCAGCAGCTTAACAGGGATATCAAACACCGGGGAGCTGTTTTTT; cdr3_aa: CASSLTGISNTGELFF
v_call: TRBV11-2; d_call: -; j_call: TRBJ2-7; clone_size: -; cdr3_nt: TGTGCCAGCAGCCTTTATATTAGCTACGAGCAGTACTTC; cdr3_aa: CASSLYISYEQYF
v_call: TRBV27; d_call: -; j_call: TRBJ1-1; clone_size: -; cdr3_nt: TGTGCCAGCTATACTTCAGGGAACACTGAAGCTTTCTTT; cdr3_aa: CASYTSGNTEAFF
v_call: TRBV4-3; d_call: TRBD2; j_call: TRBJ2-7; clone_size: -; cdr3_nt: TGCGCCAGCAGCCAATTTAGCGGGGTAGCCTCCTACGAGCAGTACTTC; cdr3_aa: CASSQFSGVASYEQYF
v_call: TRBV9; d_call: TRBD2; j_call: TRBJ2-1; clone_size: -; cdr3_nt: TGTGCCAGCAGCCCACCCGGACTAGCGGGAAACTTTTTGCATGAGCAGTTCTTC; cdr3_aa: CASSPPGLAGNFLHEQFF
v_call: TRBV27; d_call: -; j_call: TRBJ1-1; clone_size: -; cdr3_nt: TGTGCCAGCGGCCCTATCAGGGGTGCTGAAGCTTTCTTT; cdr3_aa: CASGPIRGAEAFF
v_call: TRBV9; d_call: TRBD1; j_call: TRBJ2-7; clone_size: -; cdr3_nt: TGTGCCAGCAGCCCGTCCCGGGACAGGGTCGGCGAGCAGTACTTC; cdr3_aa: CASSPSRDRVGEQYF
v_call: TRBV2; d_call: -; j_call: TRBJ1-4; clone_size: -; cdr3_nt: TGTGCCAGCACCACCAGAAGGGGTGACGAAAAACTGTTTTTT; cdr3_aa: CASTTRRGDEKLFF
v_call: TRBV5-4; d_call: TRBD2; j_call: TRBJ2-3; clone_size: -; cdr3_nt: TGTGCCAGCAGCTTCGAACTAGCGGGATCTAGCACAGATACGCAGTATTTT; cdr3_aa: CASSFELAGSSTDTQYF
v_call: TRBV9; d_call: -; j_call: TRBJ2-2; clone_size: -; cdr3_nt: TGTGCCAGCTCTTCCCCCGGGGAGCTGTTTTTT; cdr3_aa: CASSSPGELFF
v_call: TRBV29-1; d_call: TRBD2; j_call: TRBJ2-7; clone_size: -; cdr3_nt: TGCAGCGTAGCCTTTGAGCGGGGAGCCTACGAGCAGTACTTC; cdr3_aa: CSVAFERGAYEQYF
v_call: TRBV27; d_call: -; j_call: TRBJ2-3; clone_size: -; cdr3_nt: TGTGCCAGCAGTCCCCTTAGGGAGTTTAGCACAGATACGCAGTATTTT; cdr3_aa: CASSPLREFSTDTQYF
v_call: TRBV4-1; d_call: -; j_call: TRBJ2-7; clone_size: -; cdr3_nt: TGCGCCAGCAGCCAAGCCTATTCACTGGGGCTTTCCTACGAGCAGTACTTC; cdr3_aa: CASSQAYSLGLSYEQYF
v_call: TRBV28; d_call: -; j_call: TRBJ2-7; clone_size: -; cdr3_nt: TGTGCCAGCACCCTTGGGTTGTTAGGGTCCGAGCAGTACTTC; cdr3_aa: CASTLGLLGSEQYF
v_call: TRBV10-3; d_call: -; j_call: TRBJ2-3; clone_size: once; cdr3_nt: TGTGCCATCATGAACAAGTCATATACGCAGTATTTT; cdr3_aa: CAIMNKSYTQYF
v_call: TRBV7-9; d_call: TRBD2; j_call: TRBJ2-3; clone_size: -; cdr3_nt: TGTGCCAGCACCCCGACTAGCGGGAGGCCGACAGATACGCAGTATTTT; cdr3_aa: CASTPTSGRPTDTQYF
v_call: TRBV9; d_call: TRBD2; j_call: TRBJ2-1; clone_size: -; cdr3_nt: TGTGCCAGCAGCGTAAGGGGACTAGCGGGAGTGAATGAGCAGTTCTTC; cdr3_aa: CASSVRGLAGVNEQFF
v_call: TRBV7-9; d_call: -; j_call: TRBJ2-2; clone_size: -; cdr3_nt: TGTGCCAGCAGCTTAACTTTTAACACCGGGGAGCTGTTTTTT; cdr3_aa: CASSLTFNTGELFF
v_call: TRBV11-3; d_call: -; j_call: TRBJ2-1; clone_size: -; cdr3_nt: TGTGCCAGCAGCTTAGCAGGGGCCATAAATGAGCAGTTCTTC; cdr3_aa: CASSLAGAINEQFF
v_call: TRBV28; d_call: -; j_call: TRBJ2-7; clone_size: few; cdr3_nt: TGTGCCAGCAGCCCCGGGATCGAGCGGTCTGAGGAGCAGTACTTC; cdr3_aa: CASSPGIERSEEQYF
v_call: TRBV9; d_call: -; j_call: TRBJ2-7; clone_size: -; cdr3_nt: TGTGCCAGCAGCGTAGGAGGAGACTCCTACGAGCAGTACTTC; cdr3_aa: CASSVGGDSYEQYF
v_call: TRBV15; d_call: -; j_call: TRBJ2-3; clone_size: -; cdr3_nt: TGTGCCACCAGCAGAGCACGCACAGATACGCAGTATTTT; cdr3_aa: CATSRARTDTQYF
v_call: TRBV19; d_call: TRBD1; j_call: TRBJ2-7; clone_size: -; cdr3_nt: TGTGCCAGTAGTATCGGGACAGGAGGATCCTACGAGCAGTACTTC; cdr3_aa: CASSIGTGGSYEQYF
v_call: TRBV4-1; d_call: -; j_call: TRBJ2-1; clone_size: -; cdr3_nt: TGCGCCAGCAGGGTAGGCCTTTCGCTCAATGAGCAGTTCTTC; cdr3_aa: CASRVGLSLNEQFF
v_call: TRBV25-1; d_call: TRBD1; j_call: TRBJ1-1; clone_size: -; cdr3_nt: TGTGCCAGCACCGCAGGGGGGAACACTGAAGCTTTCTTT; cdr3_aa: CASTAGGNTEAFF
v_call: TRBV5-1; d_call: -; j_call: TRBJ2-1; clone_size: -; cdr3_nt: TGCGCCAGCAGCCAATTCAATGAGCAGTTCTTC; cdr3_aa: CASSQFNEQFF
v_call: TRBV30; d_call: -; j_call: TRBJ2-6; clone_size: -; cdr3_nt: TGTGCCTGGGGCGTCGGGGCTGGGGCCAACGTCCTGACTTTC; cdr3_aa: CAWGVGAGANVLTF